The 3 T cell receptor beta chains below were found in one sample sequenced in a study of T cells in Graves' hyperthyroidism and ophthalmopathy. RNA transcripts provided the source from which TCR beta CDR3 regions were amplified. A set of HTBI primers served as the primers for a first-round RT-PCR of the TCR CDR3. TCRdb re-analysed the multiplex PCR reads in MiXCR, keeping a single row per CDR3 protein. The sample contains about 770,000 distinct CDR3 sequences, about 19% of which appear only once. Sample: blood. The origin of the receptors is a woman in her forties or fifties with Graves' hyperthyroidism that later progressed to Graves' ophthalmopathy.

This clonotype was detected ten times or more. The chain couples TRBV10-3 to TRBJ1-3, with unresolved D. The CDR3 consists of 14 residues. V dropped 7 bases and J dropped 0 bases, with 10 bases sitting between them. Germline CDR1 is ENHRY and CDR2 is SYGVKD. The CDR3 here is CAIMGSLSGNTIYF. CDR3 nucleotide sequence: TGTGCCATCATGGGCAGCCTCTCTGGAAACACCATATATTTT.

This clonotype has a handful of counts. The chain employs TRBV20-1 and TRBJ1-5; D is ambiguous. Trimming cost V 3 bases and J 0 bases, with 15 bases left between them. This CDR3 spans 16 amino acids. Germline CDR1 DFQATT, CDR2 SNEGSKA (reference sequence). CDR3 sequence reads: CSASPGLGNSNQPQHF. CDR3 DNA: TGCAGTGCTAGTCCTGGCCTGGGCAATAGCAATCAGCCCCAGCATTTT.

This clonotype has a count of ten or more. The chain carries TRBV6-8 and TRBJ1-5; 8 nucleotides match TRBD1. CDR3 length: 16 amino acids. V shed 6 bases, J shed 6 bases, and the junction held 13 bases outside the gene matches. The germline V gene has CDR1 MNHGY and CDR2 SAAAGT. CDR3 sequence (DNA): TGTGCCAGCAGCCGCACGGACAGGGAATCGCGTCAGCCCCAGCATTTT. Translating gives CASSRTDRESRQPQHF.